The clone carrying this TCR beta chain was detected many times. The source of the sample is a study of T cells in Graves' hyperthyroidism and ophthalmopathy. The CDR3 runs 13 residues. V gave up 3 bases and J gave up 4 bases, with 9 bases separating them. CDR1 is MDHEN, CDR2 SYDVKM, per germline. What was amplified from RNA transcripts were TCR beta CDR3 regions. The TCR CDR3 was amplified in a first-round RT-PCR using the HTBI primer set. MiXCR was run by TCRdb on the multiplex PCR reads, yielding one entry per CDR3 protein. The top ten hold roughly 13% of the sample, which has around 520,000 distinct CDR3 sequences, roughly 15% seen once.

The receptor was isolated from a middle-aged woman with Graves' hyperthyroidism. The specimen was blood. The genes are TRBV28 and TRBJ1-2; D not certain. The CDR3 loop is CASSFRRTYGYTF. Here the CDR3 DNA reads TGTGCCAGCAGTTTTAGACGGACCTATGGCTACACCTTC.